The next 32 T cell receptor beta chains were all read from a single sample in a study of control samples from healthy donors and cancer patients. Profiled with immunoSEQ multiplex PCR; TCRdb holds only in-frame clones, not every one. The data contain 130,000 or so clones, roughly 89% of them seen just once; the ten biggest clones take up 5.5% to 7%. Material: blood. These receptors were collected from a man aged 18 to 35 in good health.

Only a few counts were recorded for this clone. As DNA, the CDR3 is TGTGCCAGCAGCCAAGCCCGAATGGGGGGGCGGGAGTCACCCCTCCACTTT. It translates to CASSQARMGGRESPLHF. V gene TRBV7-9 combines with J gene TRBJ1-6, with D tentatively TRBD1 (6 bases). Germline V gene data show CDR1 as SEHNR and CDR2 as FQNEAQ (reference sequence). The CDR3 has 17 amino acids. Trimming pared 5 bases from V and 10 bases from J, leaving 24 bases between.

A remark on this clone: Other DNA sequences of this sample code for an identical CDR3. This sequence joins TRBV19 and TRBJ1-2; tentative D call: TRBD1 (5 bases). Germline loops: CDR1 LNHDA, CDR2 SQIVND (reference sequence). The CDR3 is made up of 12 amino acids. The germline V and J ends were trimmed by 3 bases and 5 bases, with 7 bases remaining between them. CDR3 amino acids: CASSIDRYGYTF. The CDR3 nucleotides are TGTGCCAGTAGTATTGACAGATATGGCTACACCTTC.

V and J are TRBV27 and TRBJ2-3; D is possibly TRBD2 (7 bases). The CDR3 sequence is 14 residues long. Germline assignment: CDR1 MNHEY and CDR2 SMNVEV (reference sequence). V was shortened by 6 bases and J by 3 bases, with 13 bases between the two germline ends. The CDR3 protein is CASSFRGATDTQYF. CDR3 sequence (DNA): TGTGCCAGCAGCTTCCGGGGGGCGACAGATACGCAGTATTTT.

The CDR3 region is CASSHRGQGAPNTEAFF. The CDR3 DNA reads TGCGCCAGCAGTCACCGGGGACAGGGGGCTCCGAACACTGAAGCTTTCTTT. J is TRBJ1-1 and V is TRBV23-1; 12 nucleotides agree with TRBD1. TRBV23-1 is noted as an ORF with a role that remains uncertain. CDR3 length: 17 amino acids. V was clipped by 3 bases and J by 1 base; unmatched bases: 6.

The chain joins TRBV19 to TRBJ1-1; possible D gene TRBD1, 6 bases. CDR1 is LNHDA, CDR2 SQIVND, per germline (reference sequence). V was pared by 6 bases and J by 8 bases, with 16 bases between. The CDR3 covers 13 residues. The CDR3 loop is CASRNRVREEAFF. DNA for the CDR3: TGTGCCAGTAGGAACAGGGTTAGAGAAGAAGCTTTCTTT.

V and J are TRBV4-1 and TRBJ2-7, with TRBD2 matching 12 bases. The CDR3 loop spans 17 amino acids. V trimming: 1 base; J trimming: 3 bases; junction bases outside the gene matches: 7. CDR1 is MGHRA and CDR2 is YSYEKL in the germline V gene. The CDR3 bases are TGCGCCAGCAGCCAAGCCCCGACTAGCGGGGGTTTCTACGAGCAGTACTTC. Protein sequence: CASSQAPTSGGFYEQYF.

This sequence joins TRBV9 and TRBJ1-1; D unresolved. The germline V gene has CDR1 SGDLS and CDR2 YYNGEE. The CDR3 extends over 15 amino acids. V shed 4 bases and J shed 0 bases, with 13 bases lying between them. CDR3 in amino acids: CASSPLGNLNTEAFF. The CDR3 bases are TGTGCCAGCAGCCCACTCGGGAACCTGAACACTGAAGCTTTCTTT.

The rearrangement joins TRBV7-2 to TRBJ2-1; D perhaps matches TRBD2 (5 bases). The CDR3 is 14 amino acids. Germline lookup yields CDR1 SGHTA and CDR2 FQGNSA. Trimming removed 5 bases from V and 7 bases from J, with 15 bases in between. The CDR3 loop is CASSTGISSNEQFF. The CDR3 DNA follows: TGTGCCAGCAGCACGGGGATTTCCAGTAATGAGCAGTTCTTC. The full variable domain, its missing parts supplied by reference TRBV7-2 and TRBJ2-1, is GAGVSQSPSNKVTEKGKDVELRCDPISGHTALYWYRQSLGQGLEFLIYFQGNSAPDKSGLPSDRFSAERTGGSVSTLTIQRTQQEDSAVYLCASSTGISSNEQFFGPGTRLTVL.

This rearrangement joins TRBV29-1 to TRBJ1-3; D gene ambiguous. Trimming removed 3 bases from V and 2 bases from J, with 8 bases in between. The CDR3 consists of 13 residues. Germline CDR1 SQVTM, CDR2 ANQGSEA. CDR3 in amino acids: CSVEFQAGNTIYF. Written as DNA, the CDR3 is TGCAGCGTTGAGTTCCAGGCTGGAAACACCATATATTTT.

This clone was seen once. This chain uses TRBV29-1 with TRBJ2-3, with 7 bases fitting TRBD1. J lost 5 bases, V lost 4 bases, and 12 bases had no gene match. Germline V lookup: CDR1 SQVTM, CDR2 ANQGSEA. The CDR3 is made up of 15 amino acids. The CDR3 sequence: CSVVSETGLIDTQYF. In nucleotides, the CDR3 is TGCAGCGTTGTTTCGGAGACAGGGTTAATAGATACGCAGTATTTT.

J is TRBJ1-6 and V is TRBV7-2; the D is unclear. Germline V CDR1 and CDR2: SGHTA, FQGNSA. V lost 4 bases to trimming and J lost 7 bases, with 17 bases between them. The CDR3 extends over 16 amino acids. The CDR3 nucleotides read TGTGCCAGCAGCTCGATACTAAGGACGGTCAATTCACCCCTCCACTTT. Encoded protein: CASSSILRTVNSPLHF.

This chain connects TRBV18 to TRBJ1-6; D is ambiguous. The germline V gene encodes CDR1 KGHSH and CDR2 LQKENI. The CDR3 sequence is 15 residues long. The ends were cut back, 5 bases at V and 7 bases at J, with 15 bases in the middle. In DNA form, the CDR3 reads TGTGCCAGCTCAGGAAAGGACGTAAGCAATTCACCCCTCCACTTT. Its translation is CASSGKDVSNSPLHF.

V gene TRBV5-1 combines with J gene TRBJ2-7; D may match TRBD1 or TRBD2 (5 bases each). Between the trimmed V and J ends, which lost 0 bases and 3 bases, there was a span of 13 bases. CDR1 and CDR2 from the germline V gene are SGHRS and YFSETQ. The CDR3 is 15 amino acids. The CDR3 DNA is TGCGCCAGCAGCTTGGCCTGGGACCGATTCTACGAGCAGTACTTC. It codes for CASSLAWDRFYEQYF.

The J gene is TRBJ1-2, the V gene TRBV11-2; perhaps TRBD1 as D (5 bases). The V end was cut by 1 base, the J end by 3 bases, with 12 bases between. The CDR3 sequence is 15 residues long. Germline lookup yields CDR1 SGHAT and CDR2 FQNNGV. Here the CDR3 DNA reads TGTGCCAGCAGCTTAGTAGCGGGGGTCGACTATGGCTACACCTTC. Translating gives CASSLVAGVDYGYTF.

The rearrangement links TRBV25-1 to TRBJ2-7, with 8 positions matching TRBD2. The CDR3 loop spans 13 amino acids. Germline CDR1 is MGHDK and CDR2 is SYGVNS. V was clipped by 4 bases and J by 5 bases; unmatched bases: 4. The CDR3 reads CASSAGGFHEQYF. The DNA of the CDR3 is TGTGCCAGCAGTGCGGGGGGGTTCCACGAGCAGTACTTC.

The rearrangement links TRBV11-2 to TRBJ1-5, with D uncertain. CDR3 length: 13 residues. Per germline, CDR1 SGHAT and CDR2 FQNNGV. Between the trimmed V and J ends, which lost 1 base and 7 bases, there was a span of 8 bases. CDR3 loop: CASSLGGRQPQHF. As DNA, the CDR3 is TGTGCCAGCAGCTTAGGGGGTAGGCAGCCCCAGCATTTT.

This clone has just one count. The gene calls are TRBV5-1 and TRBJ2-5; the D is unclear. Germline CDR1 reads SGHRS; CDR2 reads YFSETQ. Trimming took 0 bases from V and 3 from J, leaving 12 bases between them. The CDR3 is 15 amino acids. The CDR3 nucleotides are TGCGCCAGCAGCTTGGCCGGATCCCGAGAAGAGACCCAGTACTTC. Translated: CASSLAGSREETQYF.

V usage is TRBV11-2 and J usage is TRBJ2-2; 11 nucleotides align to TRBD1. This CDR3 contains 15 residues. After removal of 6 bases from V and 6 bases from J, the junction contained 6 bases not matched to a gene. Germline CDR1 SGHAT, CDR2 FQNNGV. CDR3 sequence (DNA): TGTGCCAGCAGGAAACCGGGACAGGGGGCCGGGGAGCTGTTTTTT. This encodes CASRKPGQGAGELFF.

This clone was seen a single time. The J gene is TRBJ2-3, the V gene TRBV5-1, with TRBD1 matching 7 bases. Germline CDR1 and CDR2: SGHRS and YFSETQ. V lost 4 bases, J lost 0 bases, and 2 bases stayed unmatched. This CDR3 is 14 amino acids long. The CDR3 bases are TGCGCCAGCAGCCCGGGACAGAGCACAGATACGCAGTATTTT. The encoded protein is CASSPGQSTDTQYF.

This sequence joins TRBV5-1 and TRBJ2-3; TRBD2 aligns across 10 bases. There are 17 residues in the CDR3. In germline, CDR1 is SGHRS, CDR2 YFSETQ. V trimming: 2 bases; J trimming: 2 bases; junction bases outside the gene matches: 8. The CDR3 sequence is CASSFLVAGGYTDTQYF. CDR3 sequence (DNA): TGCGCCAGCAGCTTCCTAGTAGCGGGGGGTTACACAGATACGCAGTATTTT.

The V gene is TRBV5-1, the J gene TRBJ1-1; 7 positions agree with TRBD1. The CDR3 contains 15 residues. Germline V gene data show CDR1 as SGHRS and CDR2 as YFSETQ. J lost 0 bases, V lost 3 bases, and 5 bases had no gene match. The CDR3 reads CASSYQTGLNTEAFF. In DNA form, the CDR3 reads TGCGCCAGCAGCTACCAGACAGGGTTGAACACTGAAGCTTTCTTT.

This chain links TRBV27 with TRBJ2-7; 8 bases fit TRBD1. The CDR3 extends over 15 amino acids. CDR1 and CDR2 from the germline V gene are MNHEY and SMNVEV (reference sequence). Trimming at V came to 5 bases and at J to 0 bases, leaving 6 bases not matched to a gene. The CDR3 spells CASSRYRGDSYEQYF. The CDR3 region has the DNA TGTGCCAGCAGTAGATACAGGGGGGACTCCTACGAGCAGTACTTC.

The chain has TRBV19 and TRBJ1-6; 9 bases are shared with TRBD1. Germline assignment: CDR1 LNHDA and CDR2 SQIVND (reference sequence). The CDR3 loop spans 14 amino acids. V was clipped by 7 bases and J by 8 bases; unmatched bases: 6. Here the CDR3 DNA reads TGTGCCAGTACCAGGAACAGGGGGCATTCACCCCTCCACTTT. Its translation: CASTRNRGHSPLHF.

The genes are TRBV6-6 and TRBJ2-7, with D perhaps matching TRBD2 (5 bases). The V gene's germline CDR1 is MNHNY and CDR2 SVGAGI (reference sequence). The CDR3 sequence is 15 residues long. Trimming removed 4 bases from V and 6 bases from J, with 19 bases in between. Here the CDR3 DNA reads TGTGCCAGCAGTTCACCTACTAGAGGGCTTAGCGAGCAGTACTTC. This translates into CASSSPTRGLSEQYF.

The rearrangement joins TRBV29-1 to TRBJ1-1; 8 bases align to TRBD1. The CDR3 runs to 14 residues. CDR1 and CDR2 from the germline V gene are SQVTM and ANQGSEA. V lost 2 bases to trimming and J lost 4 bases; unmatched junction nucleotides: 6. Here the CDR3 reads CSVEKYQGATEAFF. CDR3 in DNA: TGCAGCGTTGAAAAATATCAGGGGGCCACTGAAGCTTTCTTT.

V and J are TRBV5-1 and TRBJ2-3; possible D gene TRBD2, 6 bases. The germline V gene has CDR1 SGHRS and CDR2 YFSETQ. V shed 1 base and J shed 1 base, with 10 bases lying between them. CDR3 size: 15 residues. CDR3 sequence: CASSLTRGGTDTQYF. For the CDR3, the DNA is TGCGCCAGCAGCTTGACTCGCGGGGGCACAGATACGCAGTATTTT.

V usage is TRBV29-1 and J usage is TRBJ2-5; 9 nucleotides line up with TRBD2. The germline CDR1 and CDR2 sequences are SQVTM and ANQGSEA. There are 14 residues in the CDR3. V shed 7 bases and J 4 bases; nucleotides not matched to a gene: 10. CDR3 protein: CSAAGRGGSETQYF. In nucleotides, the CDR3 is TGCAGCGCCGCAGGGCGGGGGGGCTCAGAGACCCAGTACTTC.

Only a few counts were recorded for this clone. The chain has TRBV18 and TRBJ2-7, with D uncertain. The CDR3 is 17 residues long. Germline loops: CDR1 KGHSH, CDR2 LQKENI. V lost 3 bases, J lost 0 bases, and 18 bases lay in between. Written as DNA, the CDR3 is TGTGCCAGCTCACCCTATGACGTCAGGCCCCTCTCCTACGAGCAGTACTTC. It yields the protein CASSPYDVRPLSYEQYF.

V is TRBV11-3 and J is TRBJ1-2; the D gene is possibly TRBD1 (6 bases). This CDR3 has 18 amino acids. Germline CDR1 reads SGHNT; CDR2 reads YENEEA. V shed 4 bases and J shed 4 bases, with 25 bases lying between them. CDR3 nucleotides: TGTGCCAGCAGCTCAATTCCCGGGACGAGGGGGATAGGCTATGGCTACACCTTC. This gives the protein CASSSIPGTRGIGYGYTF.

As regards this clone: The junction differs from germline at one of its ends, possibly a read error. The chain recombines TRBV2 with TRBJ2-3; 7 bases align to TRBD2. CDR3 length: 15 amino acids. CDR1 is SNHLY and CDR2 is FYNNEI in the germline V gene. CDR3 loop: CTSSGPSGFTDTQYF. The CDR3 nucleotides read TGTACCAGCAGTGGCCCTAGCGGTTTCACAGATACGCAGTATTTT.

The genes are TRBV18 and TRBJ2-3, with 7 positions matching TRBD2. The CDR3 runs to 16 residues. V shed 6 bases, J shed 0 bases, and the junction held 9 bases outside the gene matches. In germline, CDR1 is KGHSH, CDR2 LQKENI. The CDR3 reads CASSRRAGTSTDTQYF. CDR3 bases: TGTGCCAGCTCTCGCCGAGCGGGGACTAGCACAGATACGCAGTATTTT. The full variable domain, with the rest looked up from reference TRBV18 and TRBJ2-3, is NAGVMQNPRHLVRRRGQEARLRCSPMKGHSHVYWYRQLPEEGLKFMVYLQKENIIDESGMPKERFSAEFPKEGPSILRIQQVVRGDSAAYFCASSRRAGTSTDTQYFGPGTRLTVL.

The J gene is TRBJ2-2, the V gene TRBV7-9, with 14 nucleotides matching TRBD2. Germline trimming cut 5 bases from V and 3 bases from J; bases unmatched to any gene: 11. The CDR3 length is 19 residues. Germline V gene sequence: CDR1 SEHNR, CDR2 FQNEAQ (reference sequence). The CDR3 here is CASSLTRLAGGRDTGELFF. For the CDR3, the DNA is TGTGCCAGCAGCCTCACACGACTAGCGGGGGGGCGGGACACCGGGGAGCTGTTTTTT.